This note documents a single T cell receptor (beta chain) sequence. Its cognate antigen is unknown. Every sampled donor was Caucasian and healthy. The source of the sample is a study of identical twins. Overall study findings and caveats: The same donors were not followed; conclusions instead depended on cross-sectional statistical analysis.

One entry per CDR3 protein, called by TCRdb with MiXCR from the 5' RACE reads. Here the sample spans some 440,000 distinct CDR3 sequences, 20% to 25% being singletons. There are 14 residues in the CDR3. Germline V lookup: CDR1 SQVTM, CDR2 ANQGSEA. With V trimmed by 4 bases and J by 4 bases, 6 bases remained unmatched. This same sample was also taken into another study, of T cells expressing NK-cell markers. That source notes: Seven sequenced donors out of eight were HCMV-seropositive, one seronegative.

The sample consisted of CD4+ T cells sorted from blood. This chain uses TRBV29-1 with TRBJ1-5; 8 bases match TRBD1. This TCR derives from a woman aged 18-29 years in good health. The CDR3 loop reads CSVVQGAANQPQHF. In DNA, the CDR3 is TGCAGCGTTGTTCAGGGGGCCGCGAATCAGCCCCAGCATTTT.